Here is one TCR beta chain with its context. Its antigen remains unknown. The source of the sample is a study of vaccination effects on CD4 cells after COVID-19. Across the whole study: Every participant took two doses of the BNT162b2 or mRNA-1273 vaccine.

Pools of viral peptides were used by the ViraFEST assay to expand antigen-specific CD4+ T cells ahead of sequencing. Subsequent to a culture period of around 10 days, CD4+ T cells were isolated. Among the vaccine recipients, none had a prior SARS-CoV-2 infection, and nucleocapsid antibodies were negative. Cultures had half their medium replaced with IL-2 medium on days 3 and 7. Produced via immunoSEQ multiplex PCR; TCRdb's table is partial and in-frame only. The sample consists of around 55,000 clones, around 67% of them appearing once. Overall study findings and caveats: Vaccine-induced clones in healthy vaccinees cross-reacted with common cold coronaviruses in only 1 of 255 cases.

With 5 bases clipped from V and 4 bases from J, the junction kept 10 bases outside the gene matches. Germline V CDR1 and CDR2: LGHNT, FRNRAP. The CDR3 contains 15 residues. The chain carries TRBV12-5 and TRBJ1-2, with 7 nucleotides matching TRBD1. The sequences come from CD4+ T cells from PBMCs cultured with SARS-CoV-2 spike peptides, collected before COVID-19 vaccination. The clonotype originates from a human donor who received a COVID-19 vaccine. The CDR3 sequence: CASGPRTDRPYGYTF. Here the CDR3 DNA reads TGTGCTAGTGGTCCACGGACGGACAGGCCCTATGGCTACACCTTC.